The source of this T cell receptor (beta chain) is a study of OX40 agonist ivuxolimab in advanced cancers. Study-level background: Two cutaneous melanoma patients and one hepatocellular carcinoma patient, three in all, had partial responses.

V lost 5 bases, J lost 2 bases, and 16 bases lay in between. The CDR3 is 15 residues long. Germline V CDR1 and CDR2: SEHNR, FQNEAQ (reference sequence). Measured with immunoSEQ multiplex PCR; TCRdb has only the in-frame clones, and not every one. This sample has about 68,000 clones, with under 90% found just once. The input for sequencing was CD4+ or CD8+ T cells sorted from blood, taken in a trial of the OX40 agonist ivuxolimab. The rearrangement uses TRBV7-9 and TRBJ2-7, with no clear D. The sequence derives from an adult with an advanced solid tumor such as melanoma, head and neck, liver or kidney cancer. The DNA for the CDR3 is TGTGCCAGCAGCCCGCCGAAAGGGATCACCTACGAGCAGTACTTC. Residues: CASSPPKGITYEQYF. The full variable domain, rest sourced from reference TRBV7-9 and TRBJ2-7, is DTGVSQNPRHKITKRGQNVTFRCDPISEHNRLYWYRQTLGQGPEFLTYFQNEAQLEKSRLLSDRFSAERPKGSFSTLEIQRTEQGDSAMYLCASSPPKGITYEQYFGPGTRLTVT.